The 9 T cell receptor beta chains listed next were all sequenced from one sample in a study of blood T cell repertoires in COVID-19. Sequencing used immunoSEQ multiplex PCR; TCRdb keeps in-frame clones, though not all of them. The sample shows about 220,000 clones, roughly 86% of them seen only once. The sample was PBMCs or T cells enriched from blood (not recorded which). The origin of the receptors is a woman aged 30 to 39 with acute COVID-19.

This clone was observed a few times. This chain joins TRBV6-6 and TRBJ1-2, with no clear D. In germline, CDR1 is MNHNY, CDR2 SVGAGI (reference sequence). The V end lost 0 bases, the J end lost 5 bases, and 13 bases lay between the germline ends. This CDR3 has 15 residues. CDR3 coding DNA: TGTGCCAGCAGTTACTCCGACACCCTCTTGTATGGCTACACCTTC. Protein product: CASSYSDTLLYGYTF.

This clone was recorded a few times. CDR3 nucleotide sequence: TGCGCCAGCAGCCAAGATACGGATCAGCCCCAGCATTTT. Translating gives CASSQDTDQPQHF. The chain employs TRBV4-3 and TRBJ1-5; D unresolved. V was trimmed by 0 bases and J by 5 bases, leaving 5 bases between them. This CDR3 comprises 13 residues. Germline V gene sequence: CDR1 LGHNA, CDR2 YSLEER.

The genes are TRBV6-5 and TRBJ1-2, with TRBD1 matching over 7 bases. The junction had 3 bases not matched to a gene; V was cut back by 7 bases and J by 4 bases. This CDR3 region has 12 residues. CDR1 is MNHEY, CDR2 SVGAGI, per germline. This chain's CDR3 is CASIRDSYGYTF. DNA for the CDR3: TGTGCCAGCATAAGGGACAGCTATGGCTACACCTTC.

The chain recombines TRBV29-1 with TRBJ1-1, with D possibly matching TRBD1 (5 bases). The CDR3 totals 13 residues. CDR1 and CDR2 from the germline V gene are SQVTM and ANQGSEA. Here the CDR3 reads CSIARGGDTEAFF. The CDR3 bases are TGCAGTATTGCCCGGGGGGGTGACACTGAAGCTTTCTTT.

The chain couples TRBV7-2 to TRBJ2-7; possible D gene TRBD1, 5 bases. The V end was cut by 0 bases, the J end by 4 bases, with 13 bases between. The germline gives CDR1 SGHTA, CDR2 FQGNSA. There are 15 residues in the CDR3. The CDR3, as DNA: TGTGCCAGCAGCTTAGCAGGGGCCGACCCTTACGAGCAGTACTTC. Translation gives CASSLAGADPYEQYF.

Only a few counts were recorded for this clone. The rearrangement joins TRBV5-1 to TRBJ1-4; 7 bases align to TRBD1. Germline CDR1 is SGHRS and CDR2 is YFSETQ. The CDR3 has 15 residues. With 5 bases clipped from V and 0 bases from J, the junction kept 4 bases outside the gene matches. DNA for the CDR3: TGCGCCAGCAGGGTGGGGACAGCAACTAATGAAAAACTGTTTTTT. This sequence encodes CASRVGTATNEKLFF.

The chain has TRBV27 and TRBJ1-2, with 11 bases fitting TRBD1. The CDR3 runs 15 residues. The J segment lost 3 bases and the V segment lost 2 bases, leaving 2 bases of the junction unmatched. The germline CDR1 and CDR2 sequences are MNHEY and SMNVEV (reference sequence). The DNA of the CDR3 is TGTGCCAGCAGTTTAGTGGGACAGGGGGACTATGGCTACACCTTC. Protein sequence: CASSLVGQGDYGYTF.

This rearrangement joins TRBV27 to TRBJ1-1, with D possibly matching TRBD1 (6 bases). This CDR3 is 13 amino acids long. The germline CDR1 and CDR2 sequences are MNHEY and SMNVEV (reference sequence). V was cut by 3 bases and J by 4 bases, with 9 bases left in between. The CDR3 here is CASSFGRGTEAFF. As DNA, the CDR3 is TGTGCCAGCAGTTTTGGCAGGGGCACTGAAGCTTTCTTT.

The chain uses TRBV6-5 and TRBJ1-5; no clear D gene. The CDR3 sequence is 15 residues long. The V gene lost 8 bases and the J gene lost 5 bases, with 19 bases spanning the gap. Germline V gene lookup returns CDR1 MNHEY and CDR2 SVGAGI. CDR3 nucleotide sequence: TGTGCCAGCGGCCCCCTCCTCGGGAGCCATCAGCCCCAGCATTTT. Amino acid sequence: CASGPLLGSHQPQHF.